Below, 32 T cell receptor beta chains from the same sample are listed, as sequenced in a study of shared T cell receptors in the human thymus. TCRdb keeps only in-frame clones here, not all; method: immunoSEQ multiplex PCR. This sample yields some 760,000 clones, of which 70% to 90% are seen a single time; around 0.0099% belongs to the top ten. This sample was shared with a second study, whose subject was human thymus T cells.

The sample consisted of thymocytes. The receptors stem from a girl under three years old with a congenital heart defect.

The V call is TRBV7-4, the J call TRBJ2-5; perhaps TRBD1 as D (5 bases). Trimming took 5 bases from V and 2 from J, leaving 12 bases between them. Germline V gene sequence: CDR1 SGHVT, CDR2 SQSDAQ. The CDR3 covers 14 residues. CDR3 DNA sequence: TGTGCCAGCAGCCCCCCCGACAGTCAAGAGACCCAGTACTTC. Translation gives CASSPPDSQETQYF.

V is TRBV28 and J is TRBJ1-1; a weak D match, TRBD1 (6 bases). Germline values: CDR1 MDHEN, CDR2 SYDVKM. The CDR3 spans 15 residues. Trimming took off 7 bases at V and 2 bases at J, with 17 bases between the two ends. In DNA form, the CDR3 reads TGTGCCAGCACATCAACAGGGCGGACCAACACTGAAGCTTTCTTT. Its protein product is CASTSTGRTNTEAFF.

This chain joins TRBV15 and TRBJ1-1; TRBD1 might be the D (5 bases). Per germline, CDR1 LNHNV and CDR2 YYDKDF (reference sequence). CDR3 size: 14 residues. Trimming took off 5 bases at V and 3 bases at J, with 13 bases between the two ends. The CDR3 sequence is CATSALWGDTEAFF. CDR3 in DNA: TGTGCCACCAGCGCCCTCTGGGGGGACACTGAAGCTTTCTTT.

The rearrangement links TRBV21-1 to TRBJ2-3; the D call in the table, TRBD2, was not verified against the DNA. TRBV21-1 is marked as a pseudogene. CDR3 length equals 17 residues. The CDR3 DNA sequence: TGTGCCAGCAGCAGACCGGGACTAGCGGGGAGCACAGATACGCAGTATTTT. Translation gives CASSRPGLAGSTDTQYF.

This rearrangement joins TRBV14 to TRBJ1-2; 7 positions match TRBD1. The length of the CDR3 is 13 residues. Germline CDR1 and CDR2: SGHDN and FVKESK. The V and J ends lost 4 bases and 9 bases, in that order; junction bases with no gene match: 8. CDR3 nucleotides: TGTGCCAGCAGCCTCGGCTTACAGGGGAGCTACACCTTC. Translating gives CASSLGLQGSYTF.

The table lists this clone with a few counts. The CDR3 does not close with the conserved phenylalanine or tryptophan, likely indicating a read error. The chain has TRBV27 and TRBJ1-2; the match to TRBD1 covers 9 bases. Germline CDR1 is MNHEY and CDR2 is SMNVEV (reference sequence). J gave up 6 bases and V 5 bases, and 10 bases lay outside the gene matches. This CDR3 is 15 amino acids long. CDR3 sequence (DNA): TGTGCCAGCAGTCCCAGGAGGACAGGGGACGATGGCTACACCCTC. Its translation: CASSPRRTGDDGYTL.

This clone was recorded once. The V call is TRBV2, the J call TRBJ1-6; D gene ambiguous. This CDR3 region has 13 residues. Germline V lookup: CDR1 SNHLY, CDR2 FYNNEI. The V end lost 7 bases, the J end lost 11 bases, and 15 bases lay between the germline ends. In nucleotides, the CDR3 is TGTGCCAGCACCCCCCGAGAGGTCGCACCCCTCCACTTT. It specifies CASTPREVAPLHF.

The rearrangement joins TRBV4-3 to TRBJ2-7; 7 nucleotides agree with TRBD1. This CDR3 has 17 amino acids. J lost 3 bases, V lost 8 bases, and 19 bases had no gene match. Germline lookup yields CDR1 LGHNA and CDR2 YSLEER. The CDR3 reads CASSCDRATRQRYEQYF. In nucleotides, the CDR3 is TGCGCCAGCTCGTGTGACAGGGCCACCAGACAGCGCTACGAGCAGTACTTC.

The rearrangement links TRBV6-1 to TRBJ2-1; 8 bases are a match to TRBD1. Germline lookup yields CDR1 MNHNS and CDR2 SASEGT. This CDR3 comprises 16 residues. V shed 3 bases and J 7 bases; nucleotides not matched to a gene: 11. Here the CDR3 reads CASSEGFRGRVNEQFF. The DNA for the CDR3 is TGTGCCAGCAGTGAGGGGTTCAGGGGGCGAGTGAATGAGCAGTTCTTC.

The V call is TRBV6-1, the J call TRBJ1-4, with unresolved D. The germline V gene has CDR1 MNHNS and CDR2 SASEGT. The CDR3 consists of 12 residues. Trimming cost V 2 bases and J 10 bases, with 8 bases left between them. CDR3 sequence reads: CASSETTGKLFF. CDR3 bases: TGTGCCAGCAGTGAAACAACGGGAAAACTGTTTTTT.

The J gene is TRBJ1-2, the V gene TRBV18, with no clear D. The CDR3 is made up of 12 amino acids. V lost 4 bases and J 6 bases, leaving 9 bases between the germline ends. The V gene's germline CDR1 is KGHSH and CDR2 LQKENI. The CDR3 loop is CASSQSLDGYTF. The CDR3 DNA is TGTGCCAGCTCACAGAGCTTAGATGGCTACACCTTC. The full variable domain, rest sourced from reference TRBV18 and TRBJ1-2, is NAGVMQNPRHLVRRRGQEARLRCSPMKGHSHVYWYRQLPEEGLKFMVYLQKENIIDESGMPKERFSAEFPKEGPSILRIQQVVRGDSAAYFCASSQSLDGYTFGSGTRLTVV.

This clone has just a few counts. V and J are TRBV5-1 and TRBJ1-1; 12 positions match TRBD1. The junction had 4 bases not matched to a gene; V was cut back by 4 bases and J by 0 bases. The CDR3 runs 16 residues. Germline CDR1 is SGHRS and CDR2 is YFSETQ. CDR3 in amino acids: CASSGGTGGLNTEAFF. The CDR3 DNA sequence: TGCGCCAGCAGCGGGGGGACAGGGGGCTTGAACACTGAAGCTTTCTTT. The full variable domain, its missing parts supplied by reference TRBV5-1 and TRBJ1-1, is KAGVTQTPRYLIKTRGQQVTLSCSPISGHRSVSWYQQTPGQGLQFLFEYFSETQRNKGNFPGRFSGRQFSNSRSEMNVSTLELGDSALYLCASSGGTGGLNTEAFFGQGTRLTVV.

The V call is TRBV27, the J call TRBJ1-6; tentatively, D is TRBD1 (5 bases). The CDR3 has 17 amino acids. CDR1 MNHEY and CDR2 SMNVEV come from the germline V gene (reference sequence). The ends were cut back, 3 bases at V and 7 bases at J, with 19 bases in the middle. The CDR3 here is CASSFYGRGRRNSPLHF. CDR3 DNA: TGTGCCAGCAGTTTTTACGGTCGGGGGAGACGGAATTCACCCCTCCACTTT.

This rearrangement joins TRBV4-2 to TRBJ1-6; 9 bases agree with TRBD1. The CDR3 consists of 15 residues. Germline CDR1 is LGHNA and CDR2 is YNFKEQ. The V segment lost 0 bases and the J segment 6 bases; nucleotides outside the gene matches: 0. The CDR3 spells CASSQEGQGNSPLHF. The CDR3 DNA sequence: TGTGCCAGCAGCCAAGAGGGACAGGGTAATTCACCCCTCCACTTT.

The chain carries TRBV6-1 and TRBJ2-7; D is possibly TRBD2 (6 bases). Germline V gene data show CDR1 as MNHNS and CDR2 as SASEGT. The CDR3 is 15 residues long. Trimming cost V 1 base and J 1 base, with 11 bases left between them. The CDR3 DNA follows: TGTGCCAGCAGTGAAGGAACCCGGGGGTCCTACGAGCAGTACTTC. Translation: CASSEGTRGSYEQYF.

The chain carries TRBV5-1 and TRBJ1-5, with no clear D. Looked up from germline, CDR1 is SGHRS and CDR2 is YFSETQ. This CDR3 is built from 13 residues. Trimming left V 0 bases short and J 5 bases short, with 6 bases between. This CDR3 is CASSLGQYQPQHF. The CDR3 region has the DNA TGCGCCAGCAGCTTGGGGCAGTATCAGCCCCAGCATTTT. The full variable domain, in which reference TRBV5-1 and TRBJ1-5 provide the parts outside the CDR3, is KAGVTQTPRYLIKTRGQQVTLSCSPISGHRSVSWYQQTPGQGLQFLFEYFSETQRNKGNFPGRFSGRQFSNSRSEMNVSTLELGDSALYLCASSLGQYQPQHFGDGTRLSIL.

This clone was counted between two and nine times. The chain couples TRBV28 to TRBJ1-2; 8 nucleotides line up with TRBD1. This CDR3 has 19 amino acids. J gave up 0 bases and V 4 bases, and 16 bases lay outside the gene matches. Germline V gene lookup returns CDR1 MDHEN and CDR2 SYDVKM. The CDR3 DNA sequence: TGTGCCAGCAGTTCCCTCCCCCCTGGACAGGGCGTAACTAACTATGGCTACACCTTC. Amino acid sequence: CASSSLPPGQGVTNYGYTF.

The J gene is TRBJ2-5, the V gene TRBV5-1, with 9 bases identical to TRBD2. J gave up 0 bases and V 1 base, and 13 bases lay outside the gene matches. CDR1 is SGHRS and CDR2 is YFSETQ in the germline V gene. The CDR3 extends over 19 amino acids. Here the CDR3 reads CASSLFHRRGGGDQETQYF. Written as DNA, the CDR3 is TGCGCCAGCAGCTTGTTCCACCGGCGGGGGGGCGGGGACCAAGAGACCCAGTACTTC.

The gene calls are TRBV5-1 and TRBJ2-1, with 8 bases fitting TRBD2. The V gene end was trimmed by 3 bases and the J gene end by 5 bases; junction bases not matched to a gene: 4. CDR3 length: 14 amino acids. Germline assignment: CDR1 SGHRS and CDR2 YFSETQ. CDR3 loop: CASSSTSDDNEQFF. The CDR3 DNA is TGCGCCAGCAGCTCGACTAGCGATGACAATGAGCAGTTCTTC.

The rearrangement links TRBV28 to TRBJ1-4; tentatively, D is TRBD1 (6 bases). V lost 3 bases and J 6 bases, leaving 17 bases between the germline ends. The CDR3 spans 16 residues. Germline CDR1 MDHEN, CDR2 SYDVKM. CDR3 nucleotides: TGTGCCAGCAGTTTGGGTGGGGGGGCTGGGTATGAAAAACTGTTTTTT. Amino acids: CASSLGGGAGYEKLFF.

This chain connects TRBV9 to TRBJ1-4, with 8 bases identical to TRBD1. Germline assignment: CDR1 SGDLS and CDR2 YYNGEE. This CDR3 has 16 residues. With V trimmed by 9 bases and J by 3 bases, 13 bases remained unmatched. CDR3 in amino acids: CATNPLGQGPNEKLFF. The CDR3 bases are TGTGCCACCAACCCCCTTGGACAGGGCCCTAATGAAAAACTGTTTTTT.

The chain is built from TRBV5-1 and TRBJ1-1; 8 nucleotides match TRBD1. This CDR3 has 18 amino acids. Germline CDR1 and CDR2: SGHRS and YFSETQ. V gave up 5 bases and J gave up 1 base; unmatched junction bases: 16. This CDR3 reads CASRFLTGDRRRNTEAFF. The CDR3 bases are TGCGCCAGCAGGTTCTTGACAGGGGATCGACGAAGGAACACTGAAGCTTTCTTT. The full variable domain, with the rest looked up from reference TRBV5-1 and TRBJ1-1, is KAGVTQTPRYLIKTRGQQVTLSCSPISGHRSVSWYQQTPGQGLQFLFEYFSETQRNKGNFPGRFSGRQFSNSRSEMNVSTLELGDSALYLCASRFLTGDRRRNTEAFFGQGTRLTVV.

This chain links TRBV11-2 with TRBJ1-2; D perhaps matches TRBD1 (5 bases). Germline CDR1 and CDR2: SGHAT and FQNNGV. The CDR3 is 14 amino acids. The ends were cut back, 0 bases at V and 6 bases at J, with 11 bases in the middle. The chain's CDR3 is CASSLEGAEDGYTF. DNA for the CDR3: TGTGCCAGCAGCTTAGAAGGGGCAGAGGATGGCTACACCTTC.

The chain is built from TRBV30 and TRBJ2-2, with D possibly matching TRBD2 (7 bases). The germline V gene has CDR1 GTSNPN and CDR2 SVGIG (reference sequence). Trimming left V 2 bases short and J 2 bases short, with 15 bases between. The CDR3 totals 16 residues. The CDR3 protein is CAWSRGAGANTGELFF. In DNA, the CDR3 is TGTGCCTGGAGTCGGGGCGCGGGGGCTAACACCGGGGAGCTGTTTTTT. Filled out from reference TRBV30 and TRBJ2-2, the complete variable domain reads SQTIHQWPATLVQPVGSPLSLECTVEGTSNPNLYWYRQAAGRGLQLLFYSVGIGQISSEVPQNLSASRPQDRQFILSSKKLLLSDSGFYLCAWSRGAGANTGELFFGEGSRLTVL.

This clone turned up a few times. V and J are TRBV4-2 and TRBJ2-5; D may be TRBD2 (5 bases). V gave up 0 bases and J gave up 2 bases, with 19 bases separating them. Germline V gives CDR1 LGHNA, CDR2 YNFKEQ. The CDR3 sequence is 18 residues long. The CDR3 region is CASSQDMKRSFGQETQYF. Written as DNA, the CDR3 is TGTGCCAGCAGCCAAGATATGAAGCGGTCGTTCGGGCAAGAGACCCAGTACTTC.

The J gene is TRBJ1-6, the V gene TRBV7-2, with 8 bases that match TRBD1. Trimming at V came to 3 bases and at J to 13 bases, leaving 11 bases not matched to a gene. CDR1 is SGHTA and CDR2 is FQGNSA in the germline V gene. The CDR3 loop spans 15 amino acids. Written as DNA, the CDR3 is TGTGCCAGCAGCTTTGGACAGGGTCTTTCGTACCCCCTCCACTTT. Protein sequence: CASSFGQGLSYPLHF.

The V call is TRBV6-1, the J call TRBJ1-5, with 8 bases identical to TRBD1. Germline CDR1 and CDR2: MNHNS and SASEGT. The V gene end was trimmed by 3 bases and the J gene end by 9 bases; junction bases not matched to a gene: 22. The CDR3 runs 19 residues. The CDR3 region has the DNA TGTGCCAGCAGTGATGGACAGGGTCGGTTAGGGGGAGGAAGAAGGCCCCAGCATTTT. Amino acids: CASSDGQGRLGGGRRPQHF.

The rearrangement links TRBV2 to TRBJ2-5; possible D gene TRBD2, 6 bases. Trimming removed 6 bases at V and 5 bases at J, with 22 bases between. The length of the CDR3 is 16 residues. Germline V gene data show CDR1 as SNHLY and CDR2 as FYNNEI. CDR3 residues: CASRIKLGGRWETQYF. The CDR3 bases are TGTGCCAGCAGGATCAAACTGGGGGGAAGGTGGGAGACCCAGTACTTC.

This chain joins TRBV5-1 and TRBJ2-6, with D possibly being TRBD1 (5 bases). Germline-derived CDR1 and CDR2 are SGHRS and YFSETQ. V lost 1 base and J lost 0, with 14 bases in between. The CDR3 has 18 amino acids. This chain's CDR3 is CASSLSRGQISGANVLTF. CDR3 coding DNA: TGCGCCAGCAGCTTGTCTAGGGGCCAGATCTCTGGGGCCAACGTCCTGACTTTC.

This clone was observed a single time. The chain joins TRBV6-4 to TRBJ1-1; D unclear. Trimming took 3 bases from V and 8 from J, leaving 16 bases between them. In germline, CDR1 is MRHNA, CDR2 SNTAGT. The CDR3 has 14 amino acids. Written as DNA, the CDR3 is TGTGCCAGCAGTGAAAGTCCTGGGCTGAGCGAAGCTTTCTTT. It yields the protein CASSESPGLSEAFF.

The chain carries TRBV19 and TRBJ2-3; D may be TRBD2 (5 bases). The germline V and J ends were trimmed by 3 bases and 2 bases, with 12 bases remaining between them. Germline lookup yields CDR1 LNHDA and CDR2 SQIVND (reference sequence). This CDR3 is built from 15 residues. CDR3 in DNA: TGTGCCAGTAGTATTTACGGGGTGTTCACAGATACGCAGTATTTT. Translated, it gives CASSIYGVFTDTQYF.

The V and J genes are TRBV27 and TRBJ2-5, with D possibly being TRBD2 (6 bases). Germline CDR1 reads MNHEY; CDR2 reads SMNVEV (reference sequence). Trimming took off 0 bases at V and 3 bases at J, with 11 bases between the two ends. The CDR3 loop spans 15 amino acids. This CDR3 reads CASSLSGGYKETQYF. The CDR3 DNA reads as TGTGCCAGCAGTTTATCTGGAGGGTATAAAGAGACCCAGTACTTC.